This T cell receptor beta chain was documented in a study of T cell responses to AZD1222 COVID-19 vaccine. Study-level findings and limits: Donors in the cohort were predominantly white British and more often female, and clonal diversity was possibly underestimated.

Comment on this clone: Its antigen is undetermined.

This table comes from immunoSEQ multiplex PCR, and its TCRdb copy is limited to in-frame clones, with some not included. This table holds 120,000 or so clones, about nine tenths found once. Trimming took 4 bases from V and 4 from J; bases not matched to a gene: 6. The CDR3 runs to 15 residues. CDR1 is SGHTA, CDR2 FQGTGA, per germline. The sequencing here drew on peripheral blood, taken on day 0 of AZD1222 vaccination. The chain joins TRBV7-3 to TRBJ1-1, with TRBD1 matching 10 bases. The clonotype was recovered from an adult in good health. The CDR3 coding sequence is TGTGCCAGCAGCTGGGACAGGGGAGTGGGCACTGAAGCTTTCTTT. Its translation is CASSWDRGVGTEAFF. The full variable domain, its missing parts supplied by reference TRBV7-3 and TRBJ1-1, is GAGVSQTPSNKVTEKGKYVELRCDPISGHTALYWYRQSLGQGPEFLIYFQGTGAADDSGLPNDRFFAVRPEGSVSTLKIQRTERGDSAVYLCASSWDRGVGTEAFFGQGTRLTVV.